The 8 T cell receptor beta chains in this list originate from one sample, sequenced in a study of CD8 T cells in Susac syndrome. Random-hexamer reverse transcription was applied to about 0.5 to 1 ug RNA. TCRdb ran MiXCR on the immunoSEQ multiplex PCR reads and lists one entry per CDR3 protein. The profile shows around 170,000 distinct CDR3 sequences, approximately 96% of them singletons. Material for sequencing was CD4+ T cells from PBMCs. These TCRs come from a human donor with Susac syndrome.

The rearrangement uses TRBV7-2 and TRBJ2-5; 7 nucleotides agree with TRBD2. The CDR3 loop spans 13 amino acids. CDR1 and CDR2 (germline): SGHTA, FQGNSA. The J segment lost 6 bases and the V segment lost 5 bases, leaving 6 bases of the junction unmatched. CDR3 amino acids: CASSPGLDQTQYF. The CDR3 nucleotides are TGTGCCAGCAGCCCCGGACTAGACCAGACCCAGTACTTC.

The chain joins TRBV6-1 to TRBJ2-1; 13 positions match TRBD2. The germline gives CDR1 MNHNS, CDR2 SASEGT. This CDR3 is built from 14 residues. Losses at the gene ends were 9 bases for V and 6 bases for J; bases not matched to a gene: 5. CDR3 region: CASRTSGGRNEQFF. The DNA for the CDR3 is TGTGCCAGTCGGACTAGCGGGGGCCGCAATGAGCAGTTCTTC.

The genes are TRBV20-1 and TRBJ2-1, with D maybe TRBD2 (5 bases). This CDR3 comprises 14 residues. V gave up 1 base and J gave up 2 bases, with 9 bases separating them. From germline, CDR1 is DFQATT and CDR2 SNEGSKA (reference sequence). The CDR3 here is CSARGVTTYNEQFF. The CDR3 DNA reads TGCAGTGCTAGAGGGGTGACTACCTACAATGAGCAGTTCTTC.

CDR3 sequence: CASTPQGEQPQHF. CDR3 nucleotides: TGTGCCAGCACCCCCCAGGGGGAACAGCCCCAGCATTTT. V gene TRBV7-9 combines with J gene TRBJ1-5; 7 bases are shared with TRBD1. Unmatched junction bases numbered 7, after V lost 7 bases and J lost 7 bases. The germline V gene encodes CDR1 SEHNR and CDR2 FQNEAQ (reference sequence). The CDR3 loop spans 13 amino acids.

The CDR3 DNA is TGTGCCAGCAGTTTAGGGACAGGATATCGGCAGCCCCAGCATTTT. Its translation: CASSLGTGYRQPQHF. The chain is built from TRBV27 and TRBJ1-5; 8 bases are a match to TRBD1. This CDR3 contains 15 residues. After removal of 2 bases from V and 7 bases from J, the junction contained 7 bases not matched to a gene. The germline gives CDR1 MNHEY, CDR2 SMNVEV (reference sequence).

CDR3 DNA: TGTGCCAGCAGCCAAGTGGGGGACAGGTTGAACACTGAAGCTTTCTTT. Its translation: CASSQVGDRLNTEAFF. The chain has TRBV3-1 and TRBJ1-1; 8 bases match TRBD1. The CDR3 covers 16 residues. CDR1 and CDR2 from the germline V gene are LGHDT and YNNKEL (reference sequence). V was clipped by 1 base and J by 0 bases; unmatched bases: 4.

The chain links TRBV7-6 to TRBJ1-6, with unresolved D. The CDR3 contains 13 residues. Germline V gives CDR1 SGHVS, CDR2 FNYEAQ. V was trimmed by 5 bases and J by 7 bases, leaving 9 bases between them. The DNA of the CDR3 is TGTGCCAGCAGCATGTACGAAAATTCACCCCTCCACTTT. Translation: CASSMYENSPLHF.

The chain uses TRBV7-9 and TRBJ2-5; TRBD1 aligns across 7 bases. Per germline, CDR1 SEHNR and CDR2 FQNEAQ (reference sequence). The V and J ends lost 5 bases and 5 bases, in that order; junction bases with no gene match: 17. The CDR3 has 17 amino acids. CDR3 protein: CASSKERDSITGETQYF. The CDR3 nucleotides are TGTGCCAGCAGCAAAGAACGGGACAGCATAACCGGGGAGACCCAGTACTTC.